This T cell receptor (beta chain) was documented in a study of T cell responses to AZD1222 COVID-19 vaccine. In germline, CDR1 is MRHNA, CDR2 SNTAGT. The CDR3 sequence is 14 residues long. Trimming removed 6 bases from V and 6 bases from J; junction bases left unmatched: 6. Sequenced by immunoSEQ multiplex PCR; TCRdb stores in-frame clones only, minus some. The table records some 120,000 clones, 70% to 90% of them present only once. The table lists this clone with a few counts. This TCR derives from an adult in good health. Material: peripheral blood, obtained on day 0 of AZD1222 vaccination. V is TRBV6-4 and J is TRBJ1-1, with 11 bases fitting TRBD1. CDR3 sequence reads: CASRTGTGGAEAFF. DNA of the CDR3: TGTGCCAGCAGAACCGGGACAGGGGGTGCTGAAGCTTTCTTT.